These T cell receptor beta chains were read from a single sample in a study of PD-1 blockade in classical Hodgkin lymphoma. The method was immunoSEQ multiplex PCR; TCRdb's version includes in-frame clones alone and lacks a portion of them. The table lists 11,000 or so clones, approximately 81% of them singletons. Sequenced here: CD8+ T cells from blood, sampled before the fourth cycle of nivolumab. The receptors were gathered from a human donor with classical Hodgkin lymphoma. The donor label of this sample is uncertain. Both conserved end residues are part of each CDR3.

>TRBV28|TRBJ1-2
CASSQDRGYGYTF
>TRBV5-1|TRBJ2-1
CASTFFAGPKYNEQFF
>TRBV25-1|TRBJ1-5
CASSEYSGENQPQHF
>TRBV14|TRBJ2-7
CASSQDDWEQYF
>TRBV5-4|TRBJ2-3
CASSLSPGTMVDTQYF
>TRBV29-1|TRBJ1-1
CSVEVAGENTEAFF
>TRBV6-5|TRBJ1-1
CASSYIDTEAFF
>TRBV25-1|TRBJ1-5
CASSEEDINQPQHF
>TRBV5-1|NA
CASSLGQGRDEQYF
>TRBV13|TRBJ2-1
CASSPRAGGRENEQFF
>TRBV7-2|TRBJ2-3
CASSLEGLAGGEDF
>TRBV7-2|TRBJ1-5
CASSLGGGQGGPQHF
>TRBV5-1|TRBJ2-2
CASSLVTVQDTGELFF
>TRBV18|TRBJ2-1
CASSGTGSYNEQFF
>TRBV9|TRBJ1-1
CASSVEPGITLNTEAFF
>TRBV27|TRBJ2-5
CASRPRDRYQETQYF
>TRBV2|TRBJ1-2
CASSEIHGAVINYGYTF
>TRBV7-8|TRBJ2-2
CASSRDRVSANTGELFF
>TRBV15|TRBJ2-1
CATSGGPPNEQFF
>TRBV27|TRBJ1-1
CASRRGQVTEAFF
>TRBV30|TRBJ2-1
CAWSGVAGSGEQFF
>TRBV4-1|TRBJ2-7
CASSQVSNYEQYF
>TRBV6-4|TRBJ2-1
CASSLGVENEQFF
>TRBV2|TRBJ1-2
CASSEKTGTLYGYTF
>TRBV11-3|TRBJ2-2
CASSLGDTGELFF
>TRBV4-2|TRBJ2-7
CASSQEGATYEQYF
>TRBV4-1|TRBJ2-7
CASSQDWIGPYEQYF
>TRBV10-2|TRBJ1-5
CASSESTFGIPPNQPQHF
>TRBV6-4|TRBJ2-1
CASSDSNAGYNEQFF